The present entry profiles one T cell receptor (beta chain) with its context. This clone has a single count. This receptor's antigen is unknown. No clone much larger than this one lies a single base away; base qualities are absent. For this chain, trimming is 3 bases at the V end and 7 bases at the J end, and the number of junction bases without a gene match is 3. Counted from cysteine to phenylalanine, this CDR3 has 14 amino acids. Only CDR3 DNA remains: 42 bases, in frame from the first base. CDR1 KGHSH and CDR2 LQKENI are derived from the germline V gene. TCRbeta CDR3 regions were amplified from genomic DNA by means of the immunoSEQ Assay, a bias-controlled multiplex PCR. The original pipeline was this. Nucleated cell counts per sample were estimated from amplification of reference gene primers within the assay. To quantify the absolute abundance of each unique TCRbeta CDR3 rearrangement, sequence reads were collapsed and filtered. For each sample, productive Simpson clonality was calculated by taking the square root of Simpson's diversity index across productive rearrangements. TCRdb holds this immuneACCESS table with in-frame rearrangements only. Some clones are missing; in checked studies, unresolved V genes explain under half, and the rest has no known cause. V and J calls plus clone size are reproduced from that table; the DNA served to infer D and trimming. This sample gives tens of thousands of clones in total; over 65% of them show up just once. The top ten clones comprise under 4.5% of the sample.

The record originates from a study of blood T cell repertoires in COVID-19 (dated by TCRdb to 2018 to 2020). For the wider study: Collaborator samples came from the United States, Italy and Spain and covered acute and convalescent phases of COVID-19. The material from the prospective study consisted of cDNA or gDNA derived from T cells, B-cell-depleted T cells, or PBMCs. The dataset comprised deeply sampled blood TCRbeta repertoires from subjects exposed to, actively infected with, or recovered from COVID-19. The repertoires were released in a freely available public database meant as a resource for research on the immune response to SARS-CoV-2. The samples were drawn from two sources: the first 160 participants of the ongoing ImmuneRACE study, and fewer than 1,500 subjects contributed by 6 global collaborators. The sample metadata nearly always contained a de-identified subject ID, COVID-19 status, age in years and sex. Where available, HLA class I and class II types were obtained from metadata supplied by the sample provider rather than from assay-based typing. What the authors observed across the whole study: Clinical and demographic metadata were provided uncurated, with the amount varying by source and participant.

The collaborating institutions used their own protocols to collect whole blood in K2EDTA tubes. Collaborator samples were shipped for TCRbeta analysis as frozen whole blood, isolated PBMCs, or DNA extracted from either sample type. The sequence joins TRBV18 to TRBJ2-1; 10 nucleotides in the junction match TRBD2. Sequencing used peripheral blood. The sequence was obtained from a woman aged 60-75 years with acute or convalescent COVID-19. This receptor carries the CDR3 CASSPWTSGNEQFF. The sequence in DNA is TGTGCCAGCTCACCCTGGACTAGCGGTAATGAGCAGTTCTTC.